The 24 T cell receptor beta chains below all came from one sample that was sequenced in a study of blood T cell repertoires in COVID-19 (dated by TCRdb to about 2020). Library preparation employed the immunoSEQ multiplex PCR assay. The table was pulled from immuneACCESS by TCRdb, which kept in-frame rearrangements only. Such tables lose some clones; where checked, under half of the loss comes from unresolved V genes, and the rest has no known cause. The sample yields about 500,000 clones; 89% were counted once. Approximately 0.9% of the sample is held by the ten biggest clonotypes. The sample was peripheral blood. The receptor set was obtained from a man younger than 30 with COVID-19, enrolled during active disease.

V and J are TRBV6-5 and TRBJ2-7, with D tentatively TRBD1 (7 bases). This CDR3 spans 14 amino acids. Germline V gene lookup returns CDR1 MNHEY and CDR2 SVGAGI. Trimming stripped 5 bases from V and 3 bases from J, with 14 bases between. The DNA for the CDR3 is TGTGCCAGCAGTAACAGGGGAGGTGGCTACGAGCAGTACTTC. Amino acids: CASSNRGGGYEQYF.

The V gene is TRBV5-1, the J gene TRBJ2-3, with TRBD1 matching over 8 bases. The CDR3 consists of 17 residues. V was pared by 0 bases and J by 2 bases, with 8 bases of the junction left unmatched. Germline lookup yields CDR1 SGHRS and CDR2 YFSETQ. The CDR3 DNA reads as TGCGCCAGCAGCTTGGACGGACAGGGAGTTTCCACAGATACGCAGTATTTT. Translating it yields CASSLDGQGVSTDTQYF.

CDR3 coding DNA: TGTGCCAGCAGTGAAGGGACAGGTGATGATACGCAGTATTTT. Protein product: CASSEGTGDDTQYF. The V gene is TRBV2, the J gene TRBJ2-3; 7 nucleotides align to TRBD1. This CDR3 contains 14 residues. Unmatched junction bases numbered 4, after V lost 1 base and J lost 6 bases. In germline, CDR1 is SNHLY, CDR2 FYNNEI.

This CDR3 reads CASSPREKGDEQYF. In DNA form, the CDR3 reads TGTGCCAGCAGCCCCAGGGAAAAAGGAGACGAGCAGTACTTC. The chain uses TRBV3-1 (or the pseudogene TRBV3-2) and TRBJ2-7; D possibly corresponds to TRBD1 (5 bases). V lost 4 bases to trimming and J lost 5 bases, with 15 bases between them. Germline values: CDR1 LGHDT, CDR2 YNNKEL (reference sequence). CDR3 size: 14 residues.

This chain links TRBV5-1 with TRBJ2-2; tentatively, D is TRBD1 (5 bases). CDR1 is SGHRS, CDR2 YFSETQ, per germline. The ends were cut back, 4 bases at V and 7 bases at J, with 17 bases in the middle. CDR3 length: 15 amino acids. Here the CDR3 DNA reads TGCGCCAGCAGCCTGCATGGGGCCGGTGGCGGGGAGCTGTTTTTT. This gives the protein CASSLHGAGGGELFF.

V and J are TRBV5-1 and TRBJ2-6; no firm D call. Germline assignment: CDR1 SGHRS and CDR2 YFSETQ. This CDR3 has 15 amino acids. The germline V and J ends were trimmed by 4 bases and 4 bases, with 12 bases remaining between them. The CDR3 is CASSPLSPGANVLTF. The DNA for the CDR3 is TGCGCCAGCAGCCCTTTAAGCCCCGGGGCCAACGTCCTGACTTTC.

The chain is built from TRBV19 and TRBJ2-1; 10 bases map to TRBD2. Germline trimming cut 4 bases from V and 12 bases from J; bases unmatched to any gene: 15. The CDR3 extends over 16 amino acids. Germline CDR1 LNHDA, CDR2 SQIVND (reference sequence). The CDR3 DNA sequence: TGTGCCAGTAGTAGGTCTAGCGGGGGCCCGGGGGATATGCAGTTCTTC. As protein: CASSRSSGGPGDMQFF.

The V gene is TRBV5-1, the J gene TRBJ2-2; 7 bases match TRBD2. This CDR3 has 16 amino acids. V was clipped by 6 bases and J by 5 bases; unmatched bases: 13. Germline V gives CDR1 SGHRS, CDR2 YFSETQ. The CDR3 here is CASNGWAGVRTGELFF. As DNA, the CDR3 is TGCGCCAGCAACGGCTGGGCGGGAGTCCGGACCGGGGAGCTGTTTTTT.

The DNA for the CDR3 is TGTGCCTGGAGTACTAGCGCGCCTCAGTACTTC. Its translation is CAWSTSAPQYF. The chain joins TRBV30 to TRBJ2-7, with 7 bases that match TRBD2. The CDR3 has 11 amino acids. V lost 2 bases, J lost 10 bases, and 5 bases stayed unmatched. Germline V gives CDR1 GTSNPN, CDR2 SVGIG (reference sequence).

The chain has TRBV7-2 and TRBJ2-7; 15 bases align to TRBD2. The CDR3 totals 14 residues. Germline V CDR1 and CDR2: SGHTA, FQGNSA. J gave up 7 bases and V 4 bases, and 2 bases lay outside the gene matches. As DNA, the CDR3 is TGTGCCAGCAGCTCGGGACTAGCGGGAGGAGAGCAGTACTTC. It encodes CASSSGLAGGEQYF.

This rearrangement joins TRBV19 to TRBJ2-7, with D perhaps matching TRBD2 (7 bases). This CDR3 is built from 16 residues. Trimming cost V 3 bases and J 1 base, with 16 bases left between them. Germline assignment: CDR1 LNHDA and CDR2 SQIVND (reference sequence). The CDR3 loop reads CASSIRGQGGSYEQYF. In DNA, the CDR3 is TGTGCCAGTAGTATTCGGGGGCAGGGAGGGTCCTACGAGCAGTACTTC.

The chain uses TRBV13 and TRBJ1-3; perhaps TRBD1 as D (6 bases). The germline V gene has CDR1 PRHDT and CDR2 FYEKMQ (reference sequence). V was shortened by 7 bases and J by 0 bases, with 25 bases between the two germline ends. This CDR3 has 19 residues. CDR3 sequence reads: CASTITRPYRDPSGNTIYF. The CDR3 coding sequence is TGTGCCAGCACCATTACCCGTCCATACAGGGACCCCTCTGGAAACACCATATATTTT. The variable domain in full, with the rest retrieved from reference TRBV13 and TRBJ1-3, is AAGVIQSPRHLIKEKRETATLKCYPIPRHDTVYWYQQGPGQDPQFLISFYEKMQSDKGSIPDRFSAQQFSDYHSELNMSSLELGDSALYFCASTITRPYRDPSGNTIYFGEGSWLTVV.

The chain combines TRBV10-2 with TRBJ2-3; 9 bases match TRBD2. The CDR3 extends over 15 amino acids. The trim removed 3 bases at V and 8 bases at J, leaving 9 bases unmatched. Germline CDR1 reads WSHSY; CDR2 reads SAAADI. DNA of the CDR3: TGCGCCAGCAGTGACCCGACTAGCGGATATCCTACGCAGTATTTT. Protein product: CASSDPTSGYPTQYF.

This clone was seen just once. The chain recombines TRBV5-4 with TRBJ2-2; TRBD1 matches 7 bases. This CDR3 spans 15 amino acids. CDR1 is SGHNT and CDR2 is YYREEE in the germline V gene (reference sequence). The J segment lost 4 bases and the V segment lost 4 bases, leaving 7 bases of the junction unmatched. CDR3 DNA sequence: TGTGCCAGCAGCCCGACAGGGAAGGGCACCGGGGAGCTGTTTTTT. The encoded protein is CASSPTGKGTGELFF.

The chain links TRBV6-5 to TRBJ2-3, with a possible D match to TRBD2 (6 bases). The ends were cut back, 2 bases at V and 0 bases at J, with 9 bases in the middle. Germline V gene lookup returns CDR1 MNHEY and CDR2 SVGAGI. This CDR3 is 15 amino acids long. The CDR3 here is CASSYGGLSTDTQYF. The DNA of the CDR3 is TGTGCCAGCAGTTACGGAGGGTTGAGCACAGATACGCAGTATTTT.

This chain connects TRBV27 to TRBJ2-7; 7 nucleotides match TRBD1. In germline, CDR1 is MNHEY, CDR2 SMNVEV (reference sequence). V dropped 1 base and J dropped 2; count of bases not matched to a gene: 2. The CDR3 contains 14 residues. CDR3 in amino acids: CASSLYRGPYEQYF. The CDR3 region has the DNA TGTGCCAGCAGTTTATACAGGGGTCCCTACGAGCAGTACTTC.

Only one count was recorded for this clone. J is TRBJ2-7 and V is TRBV5-1, with 15 bases identical to TRBD2. Germline loops: CDR1 SGHRS, CDR2 YFSETQ. The CDR3 has 16 residues. Unmatched junction bases numbered 9, after V lost 4 bases and J lost 7 bases. In DNA form, the CDR3 reads TGCGCCAGCAGCAAACTAGGACTAGCGGGAGGGTCTGAGCAGTACTTC. Its protein product is CASSKLGLAGGSEQYF.

The J gene is TRBJ1-4, the V gene TRBV11-2; D might be TRBD1 (6 bases). This CDR3 spans 16 amino acids. V dropped 6 bases and J dropped 8 bases, with 22 bases sitting between them. Germline assignment: CDR1 SGHAT and CDR2 FQNNGV. The CDR3 DNA sequence: TGTGCCAGCAGTCGAACAGCAGGCCACAGGGAGGAAAAACTGTTTTTT. Residues: CASSRTAGHREEKLFF.

The chain couples TRBV28 to TRBJ1-5; D is undetermined. This CDR3 is 16 amino acids long. CDR1 is MDHEN, CDR2 SYDVKM, per germline. Trimming shortened V by 5 bases and J by 3 bases, and 17 bases separated the two germline ends. CDR3 in amino acids: CASSLSREFFNQPQHF. CDR3 in DNA: TGTGCCAGCAGTCTCTCTCGGGAGTTCTTCAATCAGCCCCAGCATTTT.

The rearrangement uses TRBV19 and TRBJ2-3; D ambiguous. Germline V lookup: CDR1 LNHDA, CDR2 SQIVND (reference sequence). V lost 6 bases and J lost 4, with 14 bases in between. The CDR3 sequence is 14 residues long. CDR3 DNA: TGTGCCAGTAGCCACCAGGCAGGTGCAGATACGCAGTATTTT. Amino acids: CASSHQAGADTQYF.

The genes are TRBV11-2 and TRBJ2-1; D possibly corresponds to TRBD1 (6 bases). This CDR3 spans 15 amino acids. Per germline, CDR1 SGHAT and CDR2 FQNNGV. V lost 5 bases, J lost 4 bases, and 15 bases lay in between. This CDR3 is CASSPRGPIYNEQFF. The CDR3 coding sequence is TGTGCCAGCAGCCCCAGGGGTCCCATTTACAATGAGCAGTTCTTC.

The chain joins TRBV6-1 to TRBJ1-1; TRBD1 is a possible D gene (6 bases). Germline-derived CDR1 and CDR2 are MNHNS and SASEGT. The CDR3 contains 15 residues. Trimming removed 0 bases at V and 0 bases at J, with 8 bases between. CDR3 coding DNA: TGTGCCAGCAGTGAAGCGCAGGGGTTGAACACTGAAGCTTTCTTT. Translated, it gives CASSEAQGLNTEAFF.

The chain is built from TRBV5-6 and TRBJ1-6; D gene ambiguous. CDR1 is SGHDT and CDR2 is YYEEEE in the germline V gene. The CDR3 sequence is 12 residues long. Trimming left V 2 bases short and J 9 bases short, with 6 bases between. The CDR3: CASSFGVSPLHF. CDR3 nucleotide sequence: TGTGCCAGCAGCTTCGGTGTTTCACCCCTCCACTTT.

The rearrangement uses TRBV10-1 and TRBJ2-7; tentative D call: TRBD1 (6 bases). V lost 3 bases to trimming and J lost 5 bases, with 17 bases between them. Germline CDR1 and CDR2: WNHNN and SYGVQD (reference sequence). The CDR3 length is 15 residues. Here the CDR3 reads CASSDVSVQGDEQYF. The CDR3, as DNA: TGCGCCAGCAGTGATGTATCGGTACAGGGAGACGAGCAGTACTTC.